The 27 T cell receptor beta chains reported below all come from one sample, sequenced in a study of T cell repertoires in cytomegalovirus infection (dated 2019 in TCRdb). The sequencer was an Illumina HiSeq 1500. TCRdb trimmed the raw reads at Q25, called clones with MiXCR and kept productive beta chains. Records with the same CDR3 protein are collapsed into one entry carrying the most frequent genes and DNA. Across this sample there are about 160,000 distinct CDR3 sequences, with under 20% seen only once. The ten most abundant clones make up around 19% of the sample. The sample comprised CD8+ T cells from PBMCs. Receptors originate from a human donor in good health (CMV status not recorded). Some clones in this sample may be carry-over from other donors' samples.

The chain couples TRBV28 to TRBJ1-5; 9 bases fit TRBD1. Looked up from germline, CDR1 is MDHEN and CDR2 is SYDVKM. The CDR3 is 17 residues long. V shed 4 bases and J 5 bases; nucleotides not matched to a gene: 12. The CDR3: CASSSPTRDRGDQPQHF. In nucleotides, the CDR3 is TGTGCCAGCAGTTCCCCCACCCGAGACAGGGGGGATCAGCCCCAGCATTTT. Variable domain in full (rest from reference TRBV28 and TRBJ1-5): DVKVTQSSRYLVKRTGEKVFLECVQDMDHENMFWYRQDPGLGLRLIYFSYDVKMKEKGDIPEGYSVSREKKERFSLILESASTNQTSMYLCASSSPTRDRGDQPQHFGDGTRLSIL.

The V and J genes are TRBV28 and TRBJ1-5, with TRBD1 matching 8 bases. CDR3 length: 15 residues. Germline V gene sequence: CDR1 MDHEN, CDR2 SYDVKM. J was trimmed by 7 bases and V by 4 bases; bases with no gene match: 9. CDR3: CASSSRAGGRQPQHF. As DNA, the CDR3 is TGTGCCAGCAGTTCAAGGGCAGGGGGCAGACAGCCCCAGCATTTT.

This chain joins TRBV7-2 and TRBJ2-3; possibly TRBD1 for D (5 bases). This CDR3 is built from 16 residues. Germline CDR1 is SGHTA and CDR2 is FQGNSA. Trimming pared 1 base from V and 0 bases from J, leaving 11 bases between. The CDR3 region is CASSLEGWGSTDTQYF. As DNA, the CDR3 is TGTGCCAGCAGCTTAGAAGGGTGGGGCAGCACAGATACGCAGTATTTT. Complete variable domain (other parts from reference TRBV7-2 and TRBJ2-3): GAGVSQSPSNKVTEKGKDVELRCDPISGHTALYWYRQSLGQGLEFLIYFQGNSAPDKSGLPSDRFSAERTGGSVSTLTIQRTQQEDSAVYLCASSLEGWGSTDTQYFGPGTRLTVL.

In this sample, this clonotype turned up many times. This chain connects TRBV18 to TRBJ2-1; 9 nucleotides agree with TRBD2. CDR1 is KGHSH and CDR2 is LQKENI in the germline V gene. CDR3 length: 17 residues. V shed 2 bases and J 0 bases; nucleotides not matched to a gene: 5. CDR3 coding DNA: TGTGCCAGCTCACCAAGACTAGCGGAACGCTCCTACAATGAGCAGTTCTTC. Translated, it gives CASSPRLAERSYNEQFF.

The rearrangement links TRBV3-1 to TRBJ2-5, with 11 bases aligning to TRBD2. Germline lookup yields CDR1 LGHDT and CDR2 YNNKEL (reference sequence). The CDR3 is made up of 15 amino acids. The J segment lost 3 bases and the V segment lost 3 bases, leaving 3 bases of the junction unmatched. The CDR3 loop is CASSQETSGEETQYF. The CDR3 DNA sequence: TGTGCCAGCAGCCAGGAGACTAGCGGGGAAGAGACCCAGTACTTC.

This clonotype turned up a few times. The chain employs TRBV7-6 and TRBJ2-7, with D perhaps TRBD1 or TRBD2 (5 bases each). This CDR3 has 13 amino acids. Germline V lookup: CDR1 SGHVS, CDR2 FNYEAQ. Trimming left V 5 bases short and J 4 bases short, with 12 bases between. CDR3 residues: CASSPPGRYEQYF. The CDR3 DNA sequence: TGTGCCAGCAGCCCACCGGGACGATACGAGCAGTACTTC.

This clonotype was seen a few times. The genes are TRBV25-1 and TRBJ1-2; TRBD1 is a possible D gene (6 bases). This CDR3 has 14 residues. The germline V and J ends were trimmed by 8 bases and 7 bases, with 20 bases remaining between them. Germline CDR1 and CDR2: MGHDK and SYGVNS. In DNA, the CDR3 is TGTGCCAGCGCTTCAGGGACAATCCTTTCTGGCTACACCTTC. Amino acids: CASASGTILSGYTF.

This chain links TRBV10-3 with TRBJ2-1; 10 positions agree with TRBD2. This CDR3 has 18 residues. The J segment lost 2 bases and the V segment lost 6 bases, leaving 13 bases of the junction unmatched. In germline, CDR1 is ENHRY, CDR2 SYGVKD. CDR3 sequence (DNA): TGTGCCATCAGGGTCGTGGCTAGCGGGGGCGGTACCTACAATGAGCAGTTCTTC. It translates to CAIRVVASGGGTYNEQFF.

This clonotype was recorded a few times. The chain uses TRBV7-2 and TRBJ2-5, with D possibly TRBD2 on 7 matching bases. Germline lookup yields CDR1 SGHTA and CDR2 FQGNSA. This CDR3 is built from 14 residues. V gave up 8 bases and J gave up 0 bases, with 13 bases separating them. Here the CDR3 reads CASGGAAYQETQYF. CDR3 DNA: TGTGCCAGCGGGGGGGCCGCGTACCAAGAGACCCAGTACTTC.

The chain is built from TRBV11-2 and TRBJ1-1; weak D call: TRBD1 (6 bases). This CDR3 is 15 amino acids long. CDR1 SGHAT and CDR2 FQNNGV come from the germline V gene. Trimming cost V 0 bases and J 3 bases, with 11 bases left between them. The CDR3 bases are TGTGCCAGCAGCTTAGATGCAGGGGTTTACACTGAAGCTTTCTTT. The encoded protein is CASSLDAGVYTEAFF.

There are a few counts of this clonotype. This chain uses TRBV11-2 with TRBJ2-2, with 8 nucleotides matching TRBD2. The germline CDR1 and CDR2 sequences are SGHAT and FQNNGV. There are 17 residues in the CDR3. The junction had 13 bases not matched to a gene; V was cut back by 7 bases and J by 3 bases. Written as DNA, the CDR3 is TGTGCCAGCAATTCACCCGGGGGGGCCAGTGACACCGGGGAGCTGTTTTTT. Its protein is CASNSPGGASDTGELFF.

The chain combines TRBV29-1 with TRBJ2-2, with D possibly being TRBD1 (6 bases). The CDR3 is 15 amino acids. Germline lookup yields CDR1 SQVTM and CDR2 ANQGSEA. The V gene lost 0 bases and the J gene lost 6 bases, with 14 bases spanning the gap. CDR3: CSVEDREGDSGELFF. The CDR3 DNA is TGCAGCGTTGAAGATCGAGAGGGGGATTCCGGGGAGCTGTTTTTT.

In its sample, this clonotype was seen a few times. The chain employs TRBV5-5 and TRBJ2-3, with D maybe TRBD2 (5 bases). Germline CDR1 and CDR2: SGHKS and YYEKEE (reference sequence). The CDR3 has 15 residues. V dropped 0 bases and J dropped 4 bases, with 12 bases sitting between them. The CDR3 reads CASSLGGSSADTQYF. The CDR3 DNA reads as TGTGCCAGCAGCTTGGGTGGGAGTAGTGCAGATACGCAGTATTTT. Full variable domain (remainder filled in from reference TRBV5-5 and TRBJ2-3): DAGVTQSPTHLIKTRGQQVTLRCSPISGHKSVSWYQQVLGQGPQFIFQYYEKEERGRGNFPDRFSARQFPNYSSELNVNALLLGDSALYLCASSLGGSSADTQYFGPGTRLTVL.

This clonotype was seen a few times. The V gene is TRBV25-1, the J gene TRBJ2-1, with TRBD2 as a possible D gene (7 bases). The CDR3 spans 15 residues. The germline V gene has CDR1 MGHDK and CDR2 SYGVNS. The ends were cut back, 10 bases at V and 4 bases at J, with 20 bases in the middle. CDR3 nucleotide sequence: TGTGCCACCTCGGGGGCGGGGGCGATATACAATGAGCAGTTCTTC. Amino acid sequence: CATSGAGAIYNEQFF.

There are a few counts of this clonotype. The chain carries TRBV6-2 or TRBV6-3 and TRBJ2-3, with TRBD1 as a possible D gene (5 bases). The V end was cut by 0 bases, the J end by 2 bases, with 12 bases between. The CDR3 has 16 residues. Per germline, CDR1 MNHEY and CDR2 SVGEGT. CDR3 in DNA: TGTGCCAGCAGTTACTCGACAAGGGGCCACACAGATACGCAGTATTTT. Protein product: CASSYSTRGHTDTQYF.

This chain uses TRBV5-5 with TRBJ2-2; possibly TRBD1 for D (6 bases). The CDR3 is made up of 15 amino acids. The V and J ends lost 3 bases and 1 base respectively, with 10 bases between them. Germline assignment: CDR1 SGHKS and CDR2 YYEKEE (reference sequence). In DNA, the CDR3 is TGTGCCAGCAGCTCCGAGGGGGTGAACACCGGGGAGCTGTTTTTT. Its protein product is CASSSEGVNTGELFF.

This clonotype has only a few counts. The chain recombines TRBV5-1 with TRBJ2-1; either TRBD1 or TRBD2 may supply D (6 bases each). Trimming left V 0 bases short and J 6 bases short, with 10 bases between. The CDR3 extends over 14 amino acids. Germline V lookup: CDR1 SGHRS, CDR2 YFSETQ. Here the CDR3 reads CASSLARGGNEQFF. The CDR3 nucleotides are TGCGCCAGCAGCTTGGCCAGGGGAGGCAATGAGCAGTTCTTC.

The sample holds a few counts of this clonotype. J is TRBJ2-5 and V is TRBV28; D ambiguous. In germline, CDR1 is MDHEN, CDR2 SYDVKM. This CDR3 contains 13 residues. Trimming stripped 7 bases from V and 0 bases from J, with 9 bases between. The CDR3 loop reads CASNPLDQETQYF. The CDR3, as DNA: TGTGCCAGCAATCCACTCGACCAAGAGACCCAGTACTTC. The whole variable domain, filled in from reference TRBV28 and TRBJ2-5, reads DVKVTQSSRYLVKRTGEKVFLECVQDMDHENMFWYRQDPGLGLRLIYFSYDVKMKEKGDIPEGYSVSREKKERFSLILESASTNQTSMYLCASNPLDQETQYFGPGTRLLVL.

The rearrangement uses TRBV28 and TRBJ2-7; D may be TRBD1 or TRBD2 (5 bases each). The V and J ends lost 3 bases and 6 bases respectively, with 15 bases between them. CDR3 length: 14 residues. CDR1 is MDHEN and CDR2 is SYDVKM in the germline V gene. The CDR3 here is CASSLDVRGTEQYF. The DNA for the CDR3 is TGTGCCAGCAGTTTGGATGTCCGAGGGACCGAGCAGTACTTC.

This clonotype was observed a handful of times. V is TRBV6-2 or TRBV6-3 and J is TRBJ1-5; D possibly corresponds to TRBD1 (6 bases). The V gene's germline CDR1 is MNHEY and CDR2 SVGEGT. This CDR3 is 18 amino acids long. Trimming left V 4 bases short and J 2 bases short, with 21 bases between. CDR3 bases: TGTGCCAGCAGTTCGGTCCCCACAGGGCCTCACCGCAATCAGCCCCAGCATTTT. Translating gives CASSSVPTGPHRNQPQHF.

The chain employs TRBV7-9 and TRBJ1-1, with 7 bases matching TRBD1. This CDR3 contains 15 residues. V shed 6 bases and J 9 bases; nucleotides not matched to a gene: 16. The germline V gene has CDR1 SEHNR and CDR2 FQNEAQ (reference sequence). The CDR3 loop is CASRPPPSGQKKAFF. CDR3 nucleotide sequence: TGTGCCAGCAGACCACCCCCATCGGGACAGAAGAAAGCTTTCTTT.

V gene TRBV6-1 combines with J gene TRBJ2-5; TRBD2 might be the D (6 bases). The CDR3 contains 12 residues. The V gene lost 10 bases and the J gene lost 0 bases, with 9 bases spanning the gap. The germline gives CDR1 MNHNS, CDR2 SASEGT. The CDR3 reads CATRGNQETQYF. The CDR3 DNA follows: TGTGCCACCCGGGGGAACCAAGAGACCCAGTACTTC.

The genes are TRBV30 and TRBJ1-1; D is perhaps TRBD1 (6 bases). The CDR3 is made up of 13 amino acids. The V and J ends lost 8 bases and 5 bases respectively, with 18 bases between them. Germline V lookup: CDR1 GTSNPN, CDR2 SVGIG (reference sequence). The CDR3 is CAPQTGLGTEAFF. In DNA, the CDR3 is TGTGCCCCACAGACAGGCCTGGGGACTGAAGCTTTCTTT.

There are a few counts of this clonotype. V is TRBV28 and J is TRBJ2-3, with 9 bases identical to TRBD1. V trimming: 7 bases; J trimming: 3 bases; junction bases outside the gene matches: 11. Looked up from germline, CDR1 is MDHEN and CDR2 is SYDVKM. The CDR3 covers 16 residues. The CDR3 region is CASTKTWGQGTDTQYF. CDR3 sequence (DNA): TGTGCCAGCACCAAGACATGGGGACAGGGAACAGATACGCAGTATTTT.

There are a few counts of this clonotype. The chain links TRBV27 to TRBJ1-2; D is possibly TRBD1 (6 bases). Germline V CDR1 and CDR2: MNHEY, SMNVEV (reference sequence). V lost 5 bases and J lost 7, with 14 bases in between. CDR3 size: 13 residues. The CDR3 DNA reads as TGTGCCAGCAGTATTTCAGGGGATCGTGGCTACACCTTC. Protein product: CASSISGDRGYTF.

The rearrangement uses TRBV20-1 and TRBJ1-2; D remains unclear. Germline assignment: CDR1 DFQATT and CDR2 SNEGSKA (reference sequence). V lost 0 bases and J lost 4, with 15 bases in between. This CDR3 comprises 15 residues. Here the CDR3 reads CSARDRARPSYGYTF. For the CDR3, the DNA is TGCAGTGCTAGAGATCGCGCCAGACCCTCCTATGGCTACACCTTC.

This clonotype was counted many times. This chain uses TRBV7-8 with TRBJ2-3; 8 bases align to TRBD2. Germline V CDR1 and CDR2: SGHVS, FQNEAQ. After removal of 2 bases from V and 0 bases from J, the junction contained 4 bases not matched to a gene. This CDR3 comprises 16 residues. CDR3 sequence: CASSLRGGWSTDTQYF. CDR3 nucleotide sequence: TGTGCCAGCAGCTTACGGGGGGGATGGAGCACAGATACGCAGTATTTT.